The 21 T cell receptor beta chains below were found in one sample sequenced in a study of blood T cell repertoires in COVID-19 (dated by TCRdb to the early 2020s). The library was built by means of the immunoSEQ multiplex PCR assay. TCRdb took this table from immuneACCESS and kept in-frame rearrangements with V and J called. Such tables lack part of the clones; where checked against another copy, unresolved V genes explain under half of the gap, and the rest is unexplained. Present in this sample are 150,000 or so clones, 87% of which were seen just once. About 6% of the sample is taken by the ten largest. The sequenced sample consisted of peripheral blood. These receptors came from a man older than 75 with acute or convalescent COVID-19.

A single count supports this clone. This chain joins TRBV5-6 and TRBJ1-3; no definite D call. The CDR3 is 15 residues long. V was shortened by 1 base and J by 0 bases, with 8 bases between the two germline ends. Looked up from germline, CDR1 is SGHDT and CDR2 is YYEEEE. This CDR3 reads CASSLFPDSGNTIYF. In DNA form, the CDR3 reads TGTGCCAGCAGCTTGTTCCCAGACTCTGGAAACACCATATATTTT.

V usage is TRBV7-3 and J usage is TRBJ2-1; 8 bases match TRBD2. V was pared by 6 bases and J by 9 bases, with 13 bases of the junction left unmatched. The CDR3 totals 15 residues. Per germline, CDR1 SGHTA and CDR2 FQGTGA. CDR3 DNA: TGTGCCAGCAGTACACTAGCGGACGGGGGCGGTGAGCAGTTCTTC. Its translation: CASSTLADGGGEQFF. Complete variable domain (other parts from reference TRBV7-3 and TRBJ2-1): GAGVSQTPSNKVTEKGKYVELRCDPISGHTALYWYRQSLGQGPEFLIYFQGTGAADDSGLPNDRFFAVRPEGSVSTLKIQRTERGDSAVYLCASSTLADGGGEQFFGPGTRLTVL.

The chain recombines TRBV6-4 with TRBJ2-3; TRBD2 aligns across 10 bases. CDR1 is MRHNA and CDR2 is SNTAGT in the germline V gene. The J segment lost 3 bases and the V segment lost 5 bases, leaving 8 bases of the junction unmatched. This CDR3 contains 16 residues. For the CDR3, the DNA is TGTGCCAGCAGTCTCGGACTAGCGGTCGGGACAGATACGCAGTATTTT. This gives the protein CASSLGLAVGTDTQYF.

This CDR3 is CASSLGQGFYEQYF. As DNA, the CDR3 is TGTGCCAGCAGCTTGGGACAGGGTTTCTACGAGCAGTACTTC. The chain is built from TRBV5-6 and TRBJ2-7; 7 bases are a match to TRBD1. V lost 0 bases and J lost 3; bases outside the gene matches: 3. This CDR3 has 14 residues. Germline lookup yields CDR1 SGHDT and CDR2 YYEEEE.

CDR3 sequence: CASRREGGTDTQYF. CDR3 nucleotides: TGTGCCAGCAGGAGAGAGGGCGGGACAGATACGCAGTATTTT. J is TRBJ2-3 and V is TRBV2, with a weak D call TRBD2 (5 bases). This CDR3 has 14 residues. V was clipped by 6 bases and J by 3 bases, with 13 bases between them. Germline lookup yields CDR1 SNHLY and CDR2 FYNNEI. The full variable domain, with the rest looked up from reference TRBV2 and TRBJ2-3, is EPEVTQTPSHQVTQMGQEVILRCVPISNHLYFYWYRQILGQKVEFLVSFYNNEISEKSEIFDDQFSVERPDGSNFTLKIRSTKLEDSAMYFCASRREGGTDTQYFGPGTRLTVL.

The rearrangement joins TRBV7-2 to TRBJ2-2, with 7 bases aligning to TRBD2. Germline CDR1 and CDR2: SGHTA and FQGNSA. This CDR3 is built from 15 residues. Trimming removed 5 bases from V and 5 bases from J; junction bases left unmatched: 8. In DNA form, the CDR3 reads TGTGCCAGCAGCGTCGGGAGGAGTGAAACCGGGGAGCTGTTTTTT. Its translation: CASSVGRSETGELFF.

J is TRBJ2-3 and V is TRBV5-4, with 14 positions matching TRBD2. CDR3 length: 16 amino acids. The trim removed 4 bases at V and 5 bases at J, leaving 6 bases unmatched. The germline V gene has CDR1 SGHNT and CDR2 YYREEE (reference sequence). CDR3 bases: TGTGCCAGCAGCCCGGGACTAGCGGGAGTTAAAGATACGCAGTATTTT. This codes for CASSPGLAGVKDTQYF.

Here the CDR3 DNA reads TGTGCCAGCAGTGCCTGGACAGGGGGAGACTACGAGCAGTACTTC. This encodes CASSAWTGGDYEQYF. The chain employs TRBV28 and TRBJ2-7; 10 nucleotides match TRBD1. Trimming at V came to 5 bases and at J to 3 bases, leaving 7 bases not matched to a gene. Germline lookup yields CDR1 MDHEN and CDR2 SYDVKM. There are 15 residues in the CDR3. Based on the CDR3 plus reference TRBV28 and TRBJ2-7, the full variable domain is DVKVTQSSRYLVKRTGEKVFLECVQDMDHENMFWYRQDPGLGLRLIYFSYDVKMKEKGDIPEGYSVSREKKERFSLILESASTNQTSMYLCASSAWTGGDYEQYFGPGTRLTVT.

CDR3 sequence: CASTKTGGGSIQPQHF. The CDR3 DNA is TGTGCCAGCACCAAGACAGGGGGCGGCTCGATCCAGCCCCAGCATTTT. The chain has TRBV7-9 and TRBJ1-5; 10 bases are shared with TRBD1. Trimming at V came to 7 bases and at J to 7 bases, leaving 13 bases not matched to a gene. The CDR3 length is 16 residues. Per germline, CDR1 SEHNR and CDR2 FQNEAQ (reference sequence). Full variable domain (missing parts from reference TRBV7-9 and TRBJ1-5): DTGVSQNPRHKITKRGQNVTFRCDPISEHNRLYWYRQTLGQGPEFLTYFQNEAQLEKSRLLSDRFSAERPKGSFSTLEIQRTEQGDSAMYLCASTKTGGGSIQPQHFGDGTRLSIL.

This chain links TRBV5-1 with TRBJ2-3; the D gene is possibly TRBD2 (5 bases). Deletions cut 0 bases from V and 4 bases from J, with 12 bases between. CDR3 length equals 15 residues. Germline V CDR1 and CDR2: SGHRS, YFSETQ. CDR3: CASSLGVASSDTQYF. The CDR3 DNA is TGCGCCAGCAGCTTGGGAGTTGCTAGCTCAGATACGCAGTATTTT.

This chain links TRBV21-1 with TRBJ2-7; TRBD1 was called by the table and not checked on the DNA. TRBV21-1 is shown as a pseudogene. CDR3 size: 13 residues. CDR3 sequence: CASSNSGLNEQYF. The CDR3 nucleotides read TGTGCCAGCAGCAACTCAGGGCTCAACGAGCAGTACTTC.

The chain recombines TRBV6-8 with TRBJ1-1, with 7 bases that match TRBD1. The V and J ends lost 10 bases and 3 bases, in that order; junction bases with no gene match: 8. Germline V lookup: CDR1 MNHGY, CDR2 SAAAGT. This CDR3 is 13 amino acids long. The CDR3 DNA sequence: TGTGCCACCGTCCCAGGGGGAGACACTGAAGCTTTCTTT. Translation: CATVPGGDTEAFF.

The J gene is TRBJ2-7, the V gene TRBV5-1; 8 bases agree with TRBD2. J gave up 0 bases and V 3 bases, and 5 bases lay outside the gene matches. CDR1 and CDR2 (germline): SGHRS, YFSETQ. The CDR3 length is 15 residues. CDR3 region: CASSSGGDLSYEQYF. The CDR3 DNA reads as TGCGCCAGCAGCTCGGGAGGGGACCTCTCCTACGAGCAGTACTTC.

This clone was observed a handful of times. DNA for the CDR3: TGTGCCAGCAGTTACCCTAGTGGGGGCGAGACCCAGTACTTC. Translated: CASSYPSGGETQYF. The chain uses TRBV6-5 and TRBJ2-5, with D tentatively TRBD1 (6 bases). V was cut by 2 bases and J by 5 bases, with 12 bases left in between. The V gene's germline CDR1 is MNHEY and CDR2 SVGAGI. The CDR3 covers 14 residues.

The gene calls are TRBV28 and TRBJ1-1; D gene unclear. Germline values: CDR1 MDHEN, CDR2 SYDVKM. V lost 8 bases to trimming and J lost 2 bases, with 12 bases between them. This CDR3 has 13 residues. The chain's CDR3 is CASRPGRNTEAFF. The CDR3 nucleotides are TGTGCCAGCCGACCAGGCCGAAACACTGAAGCTTTCTTT.

The genes are TRBV30 and TRBJ1-3; D uncertain. V lost 0 bases and J 3 bases, leaving 6 bases between the germline ends. The V gene's germline CDR1 is GTSNPN and CDR2 SVGIG (reference sequence). The CDR3 is made up of 13 amino acids. The chain's CDR3 is CAWSVGSGNTIYF. As DNA, the CDR3 is TGTGCCTGGAGTGTAGGGAGTGGAAACACCATATATTTT.

This clone has only a few counts. The rearrangement links TRBV6-2 or TRBV6-3 to TRBJ2-7; a weak D match, TRBD2 (6 bases). In germline, CDR1 is MNHEY, CDR2 SVGEGT. V was cut by 6 bases and J by 0 bases, with 15 bases left in between. The CDR3 runs to 15 residues. CDR3 bases: TGTGCCAGCAGACCTCTCCCGGGACTCTCCTACGAGCAGTACTTC. This encodes CASRPLPGLSYEQYF.

V is TRBV24-1 and J is TRBJ2-5; TRBD2 might be the D (5 bases). The V end was cut by 1 base, the J end by 7 bases, with 6 bases between. The germline gives CDR1 KGHDR, CDR2 SFDVKD. The CDR3 loop spans 12 amino acids. CDR3 nucleotides: TGTGCCACCAGTGATTTTCGGGGGACCCAGTACTTC. Amino acid sequence: CATSDFRGTQYF.

A single count supports this clone. The chain carries TRBV7-2 and TRBJ2-5; TRBD1 matches at 9 bases. The junction had 14 bases not matched to a gene; V was cut back by 7 bases and J by 5 bases. The CDR3 length is 16 residues. Germline-derived CDR1 and CDR2 are SGHTA and FQGNSA. In DNA form, the CDR3 reads TGTGCCAGCACCTGGGGCGGGACAGGGCCAGGGGAGACCCAGTACTTC. This sequence encodes CASTWGGTGPGETQYF.

This clone was detected only once. CDR3 nucleotides: TGTGCCAGCAGTGGCGGTACCGGGAATTTTCAGCCCCAGCATTTT. It encodes CASSGGTGNFQPQHF. The genes are TRBV2 and TRBJ1-5; D is unresolved. V was pared by 4 bases and J by 6 bases, with 16 bases between. This CDR3 region has 15 residues. Germline CDR1 SNHLY, CDR2 FYNNEI.

This clone was seen just once. The rearrangement links TRBV28 to TRBJ1-2; a possible D gene is TRBD1 (5 bases). Germline-derived CDR1 and CDR2 are MDHEN and SYDVKM. The CDR3 runs to 17 residues. V gave up 7 bases and J gave up 9 bases, with 30 bases separating them. This chain's CDR3 is CASTLGVSSGRRYRYTF. DNA for the CDR3: TGTGCCAGCACCTTAGGGGTATCCTCCGGACGCCGATATCGCTACACCTTC.